The sequence of this TCR beta chain was determined in a study of siplizumab effects on memory and regulatory T cells. Regarding the study as a whole: Proliferating CD4+ or CD8+ clones, roughly 80-97% of them, lacked an assignable naive or memory phenotype.

As concerns this clone: The antigen is not known.

This CDR3 contains 14 residues. Germline assignment: CDR1 SEHNR and CDR2 FQNEAQ (reference sequence). Trimming at V came to 5 bases and at J to 4 bases, leaving 8 bases not matched to a gene. Repertoires were generated with immunoSEQ multiplex PCR, while TCRdb's copy carries only in-frame clones and drops some. The sample yields roughly 120,000 clones, roughly 94% seen once. The origin of this receptor is a human donor in good health. Sequencing was carried out using non-Treg CD4+ T cells sorted from blood. The chain has TRBV7-9 and TRBJ2-7, with 7 nucleotides matching TRBD1. The CDR3 DNA follows: TGTGCCAGCAGCGCAGACAGGGACCCGTACGAGCAGTACTTC. This translates into CASSADRDPYEQYF. Full variable domain (rest looked up from reference TRBV7-9 and TRBJ2-7): DTGVSQNPRHKITKRGQNVTFRCDPISEHNRLYWYRQTLGQGPEFLTYFQNEAQLEKSRLLSDRFSAERPKGSFSTLEIQRTEQGDSAMYLCASSADRDPYEQYFGPGTRLTVT.